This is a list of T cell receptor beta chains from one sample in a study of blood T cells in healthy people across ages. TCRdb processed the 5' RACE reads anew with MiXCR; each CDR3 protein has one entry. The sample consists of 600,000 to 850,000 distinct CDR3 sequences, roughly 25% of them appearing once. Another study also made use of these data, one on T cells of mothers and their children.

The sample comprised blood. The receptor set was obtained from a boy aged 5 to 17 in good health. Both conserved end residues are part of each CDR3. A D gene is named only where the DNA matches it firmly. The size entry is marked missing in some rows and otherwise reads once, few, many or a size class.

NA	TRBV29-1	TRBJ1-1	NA	TGCGCCAGTGGGGGGACTGAAGCTTTCTTT	CASGGTEAFF
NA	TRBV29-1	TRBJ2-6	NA	TGCAGCGTTTACTCGGGGCACTCTGGGGCCAACGTCCTGACTTTC	CSVYSGHSGANVLTF
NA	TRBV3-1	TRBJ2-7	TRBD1	TGTGCCAGCAGCTCGACGACAGGGTTCCACGAGCAGTACTTC	CASSSTTGFHEQYF
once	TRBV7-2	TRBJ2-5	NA	TGTGCCAGCAGCTTGGGTGGGTCAGTGGAGGAGTACTTC	CASSLGGSVEEYF
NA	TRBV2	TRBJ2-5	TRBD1	TGTGCCAGCAGTGAGAGGGGGCCTGGGTTCTTC	CASSERGPGFF
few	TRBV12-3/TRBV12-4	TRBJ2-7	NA	TGTGCCAGCAGTTTAACGGTCAGGGGCCACTACGAGCAGTACTTC	CASSLTVRGHYEQYF
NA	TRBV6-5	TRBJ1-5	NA	TGTGCCAGCTCCATACGTTCAGGGGGCAATCAGCCCCAGCATTTT	CASSIRSGGNQPQHF
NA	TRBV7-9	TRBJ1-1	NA	TGTGCCAGCAGCGCCTCAGACATGGGCAACACTGAAGCTTTCTTT	CASSASDMGNTEAFF
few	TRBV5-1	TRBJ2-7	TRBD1	TGCGCCAGCAGCGCGCGTGCCAGGGGGTCTTCCTACGAGCAGTACTTC	CASSARARGSSYEQYF
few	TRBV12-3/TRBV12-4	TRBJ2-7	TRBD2	TGTGCCAGCAGTAACCCTCCGGGAGGTGGAGGCTCCTACGAGCAGTACTTC	CASSNPPGGGGSYEQYF
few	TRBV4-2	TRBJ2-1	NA	TGTGCCAGCAGCCAAGATCGCTTTCTTGATGAGCAGTTCTTC	CASSQDRFLDEQFF
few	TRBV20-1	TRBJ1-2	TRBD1	TGCAGTGCCCAGACTGGGGACAGCTATGGCTACACCTTC	CSAQTGDSYGYTF
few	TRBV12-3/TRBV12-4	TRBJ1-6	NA	TGTGCCAGCAGTTTAGGGGGAAAGGATTCACCCCTCCACTTT	CASSLGGKDSPLHF
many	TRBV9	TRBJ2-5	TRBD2	TGTGCCAGCAGCGTGTGGGGGGGACAAGAGACCCAGTACTTC	CASSVWGGQETQYF
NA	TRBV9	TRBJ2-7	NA	TGTGCCAGCAGCCCTCAAGGGTACGGATCCTACGAGCAGTACTTC	CASSPQGYGSYEQYF
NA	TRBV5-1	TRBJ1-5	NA	TGCGCCAGCAGGTTGGGACCTAATCAGCCCCAGCATTTT	CASRLGPNQPQHF
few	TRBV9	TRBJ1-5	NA	TGTGCCAGCAGCGTAGACTCTAGCCTCAATCAGCCCCAGCATTTT	CASSVDSSLNQPQHF
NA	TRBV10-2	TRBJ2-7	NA	TGCGCCAGCAGTGCTGGACAGATCTACGAGCAGTACTTC	CASSAGQIYEQYF
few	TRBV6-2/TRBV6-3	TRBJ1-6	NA	TGTGCCAGCAGTTACTCGCAGGGATATAATTCACCCCTCCACTTT	CASSYSQGYNSPLHF
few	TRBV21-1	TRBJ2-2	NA	TGTGCCAGCAGCAAAGGAGGGAGAGGCACCGGGGAGCTGTTTTTT	CASSKGGRGTGELFF
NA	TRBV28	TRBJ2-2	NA	TGTGCCAGCAGTTCGGGGGAACTCAACACCGGGGAGCTGTTCTTT	CASSSGELNTGELFF
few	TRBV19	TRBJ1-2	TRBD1	TGTGCCAGCGTAGGGACAGGGAGTGTAAACTATGGCTACACCTTC	CASVGTGSVNYGYTF
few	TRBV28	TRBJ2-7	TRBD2	TGTGCCAGCATGGATGGGGTCCGGGGGGCCTACGAGCAGTACTTC	CASMDGVRGAYEQYF
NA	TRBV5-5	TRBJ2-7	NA	TGTGCCAGCAGCTTAGAGGTGGTTCCGGCCGAGCAGTACTTC	CASSLEVVPAEQYF
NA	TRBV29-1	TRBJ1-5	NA	TGCAGCGTTGAGACTGACGATAGCAATCAGCCCCAGCATTTT	CSVETDDSNQPQHF
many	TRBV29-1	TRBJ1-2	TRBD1	TGCAGCGTGGACAGGGAATCCCATGGCTACACCTTC	CSVDRESHGYTF
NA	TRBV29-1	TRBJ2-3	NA	TGCAGCGTGCAGCGGGTGTTTAGCACAGATACGCAGTATTTT	CSVQRVFSTDTQYF
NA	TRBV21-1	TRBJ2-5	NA	TGTGCCAGCAGGATGGTTTCGGAGACCCAGTACTTC	CASRMVSETQYF
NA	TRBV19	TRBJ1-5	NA	TGTGCCAGTAGTGCCGGGACACAGAATCAGCCCCAGCATTTT	CASSAGTQNQPQHF
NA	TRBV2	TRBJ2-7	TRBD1	TGTGCCAGCAGGCCGGGACAGCGTCACGAGCAGTACTTC	CASRPGQRHEQYF